A single sample gave rise to the 29 T cell receptor beta chains below, sequenced in a study of blood T cells in healthy people across ages. Primed by a sample-barcoded 5' primer and a J-beta primer mix, a second PCR proceeded for about 7 to 11 cycles. TCRdb re-analysed the 5' RACE reads in MiXCR, keeping a single row per CDR3 protein. The data show 780,000 or so distinct CDR3 sequences, roughly three fifths seen once. Sample: blood. These receptors were collected from a man aged 35 to 55 in good health.

The CDR3 DNA reads TGCAGTGCTTTCGGACTAGCGGGAGGTAACGAGCAGTACTTC. Amino acids: CSAFGLAGGNEQYF. This chain links TRBV20-1 with TRBJ2-4; 14 bases line up with TRBD2. The DNA end is more similar to TRBJ2-7, so the J call may be wrong. The length of the CDR3 is 14 residues. The V gene's germline CDR1 is DFQATT and CDR2 SNEGSKA (reference sequence).

This chain joins TRBV7-2 and TRBJ2-1; the match to TRBD2 covers 11 bases. CDR1 and CDR2 (germline): SGHTA, FQGNSA. Losses at the gene ends were 1 base for V and 8 bases for J; bases not matched to a gene: 13. The CDR3 covers 18 residues. The CDR3 sequence is CASSLVAASGGYIDEQFF. CDR3 bases: TGTGCCAGCAGCTTAGTGGCGGCTAGCGGGGGGTACATCGATGAGCAGTTCTTC.

The V gene is TRBV28, the J gene TRBJ1-2; no reliable D call. The CDR3 consists of 14 residues. Looked up from germline, CDR1 is MDHEN and CDR2 is SYDVKM. Trimming took off 7 bases at V and 3 bases at J, with 15 bases between the two ends. This CDR3 reads CASTLLVEDYGYTF. The CDR3 coding sequence is TGTGCCAGCACCCTCCTGGTCGAGGACTATGGCTACACCTTC.

The V and J genes are TRBV27 and TRBJ2-3; 7 positions match TRBD1. The J segment lost 1 base and the V segment lost 5 bases, leaving 12 bases of the junction unmatched. The CDR3 has 17 amino acids. Per the germline V gene, CDR1 is MNHEY and CDR2 is SMNVEV (reference sequence). CDR3 DNA: TGTGCCAGCAGTCCGCTCGGGACAGCACCACGCACAGATACGCAGTATTTT. This sequence encodes CASSPLGTAPRTDTQYF.

This clonotype was picked up many times. The J gene is TRBJ2-1, the V gene TRBV29-1; the D gene is possibly TRBD2 (5 bases). This CDR3 contains 12 residues. The germline V gene encodes CDR1 SQVTM and CDR2 ANQGSEA. The V end was cut by 6 bases, the J end by 10 bases, with 16 bases between. The CDR3 sequence: CSVYQRQLEQFF. CDR3 nucleotide sequence: TGCAGCGTCTACCAGCGGCAATTGGAGCAGTTCTTC.

V is TRBV4-1 and J is TRBJ2-3; tentative D call: TRBD2 (5 bases). Deletions cut 1 base from V and 0 bases from J, with 8 bases between. The CDR3 loop spans 15 amino acids. CDR1 is MGHRA, CDR2 YSYEKL, per germline. The CDR3: CASSQVRGSTDTQYF. CDR3 in DNA: TGCGCCAGCAGCCAAGTTCGGGGAAGCACAGATACGCAGTATTTT.

The chain has TRBV6-5 and TRBJ2-5; 10 positions agree with TRBD1. The closer fit of TRBJ2-7 to the DNA end suggests the J call may be wrong. This CDR3 region has 15 residues. CDR1 is MNHEY, CDR2 SVGAGI, per germline. Written as DNA, the CDR3 is TGTGCCAGCAGTTACTCGGGACAGGGGAGCTACGAGCAGTACTTC. It yields the protein CASSYSGQGSYEQYF.

The chain uses TRBV27 and TRBJ2-3, with D possibly being TRBD1 or TRBD2 (6 bases each). Trimming removed 3 bases at V and 6 bases at J, with 16 bases between. The CDR3 length is 15 residues. Per germline, CDR1 MNHEY and CDR2 SMNVEV (reference sequence). DNA for the CDR3: TGTGCCAGCAGTTTGGGAAGGGGGGCTTTGGATACGCAGTATTTT. Translation gives CASSLGRGALDTQYF.

This clonotype was detected many times. The chain combines TRBV7-2 with TRBJ2-3; 10 bases line up with TRBD2. There are 15 residues in the CDR3. V trimming: 4 bases; J trimming: 1 base; junction bases outside the gene matches: 2. CDR1 is SGHTA and CDR2 is FQGNSA in the germline V gene. The chain's CDR3 is CASSSSGSRTDTQYF. DNA for the CDR3: TGTGCCAGCAGCTCTAGCGGGAGTCGCACAGATACGCAGTATTTT.

This clonotype was picked up a small number of times. The gene calls are TRBV10-3 and TRBJ2-7, with D tentatively TRBD1 (6 bases). The CDR3 sequence is 12 residues long. Trimming cost V 6 bases and J 3 bases, with 9 bases left between them. Germline CDR1 ENHRY, CDR2 SYGVKD. The CDR3 region has the DNA TGTGCCATCAGCCCAGGGGTCTACGAGCAGTACTTC. Protein: CAISPGVYEQYF.

The CDR3 loop reads CASSPGQGFNQPQHF. CDR3 nucleotide sequence: TGTGCCAGCAGTCCGGGACAGGGGTTCAATCAGCCCCAGCATTTT. J is TRBJ1-5 and V is TRBV6-2 or TRBV6-3; 10 bases match TRBD1. Per germline, CDR1 MNHEY and CDR2 SVGEGT. The CDR3 length is 15 residues. Trimming cost V 5 bases and J 3 bases; bases outside gene matches: 4.

The chain recombines TRBV9 with TRBJ1-1; D gene ambiguous. Trimming shortened V by 6 bases and J by 0 bases, and 15 bases separated the two germline ends. The CDR3 runs to 15 residues. Germline CDR1 SGDLS, CDR2 YYNGEE. The CDR3 loop reads CASTQILTVNTEAFF. The CDR3 region has the DNA TGTGCCAGCACCCAGATTCTAACAGTGAACACTGAAGCTTTCTTT.

J is TRBJ2-1 and V is TRBV5-1, with 11 positions matching TRBD2. Trimming took 7 bases from V and 6 from J; bases not matched to a gene: 9. CDR3 length: 15 amino acids. Looked up from germline, CDR1 is SGHRS and CDR2 is YFSETQ. CDR3 nucleotides: TGCGCCAGCCAGCTTGGACTAGCGGGCGTCAATGAGCAGTTCTTC. Its translation: CASQLGLAGVNEQFF.

The rearrangement uses TRBV7-6 and TRBJ2-7, with TRBD1 matching over 7 bases. With V trimmed by 8 bases and J by 2 bases, 9 bases remained unmatched. The germline gives CDR1 SGHVS, CDR2 FNYEAQ. There are 14 residues in the CDR3. Here the CDR3 reads CASDVFRGTYEQYF. CDR3 DNA: TGTGCCAGCGACGTTTTCAGGGGGACCTACGAGCAGTACTTC.

This chain uses TRBV6-4 with TRBJ2-1; D may match TRBD1 or TRBD2 (6 bases each). V was clipped by 2 bases and J by 7 bases, with 15 bases between them. In germline, CDR1 is MRHNA, CDR2 SNTAGT. CDR3 length equals 15 residues. The CDR3 DNA is TGTGCCAGCAGTGACGGAGGGGGGACTGGGAATGAGCAGTTCTTC. Protein product: CASSDGGGTGNEQFF.

Turning to this clonotype: Compared with germline, one end of the junction differs, possibly owing to a read error. J is TRBJ2-3 and V is TRBV11-2, with TRBD2 identical over 10 bases. Germline-derived CDR1 and CDR2 are SGHAT and FQNNGV. The CDR3 totals 16 residues. The CDR3 protein is CASSIEREGLSDTQYF. Here the CDR3 DNA reads TGTGCCAGCAGCATAGAGCGGGAGGGCTTGTCGGATACGCAGTATTTT.

The rearrangement uses TRBV13 and TRBJ2-7; tentatively, D is TRBD2 (5 bases). Germline V CDR1 and CDR2: PRHDT, FYEKMQ (reference sequence). V was cut by 4 bases and J by 6 bases, with 16 bases left in between. There are 14 residues in the CDR3. CDR3 loop: CASSSPGNEGEQYF. DNA for the CDR3: TGTGCCAGCAGCTCCCCGGGAAATGAGGGCGAGCAGTACTTC.

This chain joins TRBV2 and TRBJ2-3, with 10 bases lining up with TRBD2. V was pared by 6 bases and J by 4 bases, with 7 bases of the junction left unmatched. This CDR3 comprises 15 residues. Germline V gene data show CDR1 as SNHLY and CDR2 as FYNNEI. This chain's CDR3 is CASRTSGTRPDTQYF. CDR3 bases: TGTGCCAGCAGAACTAGCGGGACCCGACCAGATACGCAGTATTTT.

This clonotype has only one observation. V is TRBV7-3 and J is TRBJ2-5; the match to TRBD2 covers 13 bases. The length of the CDR3 is 15 residues. The V segment lost 5 bases and the J segment 10 bases; nucleotides outside the gene matches: 10. Germline V CDR1 and CDR2: SGHTA, FQGTGA. The CDR3: CASSHRGGLAGLQYF. The CDR3 bases are TGTGCCAGCAGCCATAGGGGGGGACTAGCGGGACTCCAGTACTTC.

This clonotype was detected a few times. The genes are TRBV7-8 and TRBJ2-3; 11 positions match TRBD1. V shed 6 bases and J 0 bases; nucleotides not matched to a gene: 11. The CDR3 has 18 amino acids. CDR1 and CDR2 from the germline V gene are SGHVS and FQNEAQ. The CDR3 DNA is TGTGCCAGCAGTCTCCTGGGGACAGGGGGGACGAGCACAGATACGCAGTATTTT. This codes for CASSLLGTGGTSTDTQYF.

This sequence joins TRBV6-2 or TRBV6-3 and TRBJ2-3; the D is unclear. This CDR3 has 14 amino acids. Germline CDR1 is MNHEY and CDR2 is SVGEGT. V shed 2 bases and J shed 3 bases, with 9 bases lying between them. The CDR3 sequence is CASSYGLGTDTQYF. DNA of the CDR3: TGTGCCAGCAGTTACGGGTTAGGTACAGATACGCAGTATTTT.

This clonotype was observed once. The rearrangement links TRBV6-1 to TRBJ2-7; 8 nucleotides line up with TRBD1. V shed 5 bases, J shed 0 bases, and the junction held 21 bases outside the gene matches. CDR1 MNHNS and CDR2 SASEGT come from the germline V gene. The CDR3 runs 20 residues. CDR3 bases: TGTGCCAGCAGTCGAACGTGGGACAGGTCCATACGACCCAGCTCCTACGAGCAGTACTTC. Translation gives CASSRTWDRSIRPSSYEQYF.

The chain links TRBV6-5 to TRBJ2-5; 7 positions agree with TRBD2. V shed 4 bases and J 1 base; nucleotides not matched to a gene: 6. Per germline, CDR1 MNHEY and CDR2 SVGAGI. This CDR3 contains 15 residues. CDR3 nucleotides: TGTGCCAGCAGTTTGATAGCGGGCCCCCAAGAGACCCAGTACTTC. Residues: CASSLIAGPQETQYF.

This rearrangement joins TRBV5-6 to TRBJ2-4; D may be TRBD2 (7 bases). TRBJ2-7 explains the end of the DNA better; the J call may be wrong. The germline CDR1 and CDR2 sequences are SGHDT and YYEEEE. This CDR3 spans 18 amino acids. DNA for the CDR3: TGTGCCAGCAGCTTGGCGGTAGGGGGGAGCGGGGCTATCTACGAGCAGTACTTC. Residues: CASSLAVGGSGAIYEQYF.

The V gene is TRBV6-4, the J gene TRBJ2-3; D is uncertain. Germline CDR1 is MRHNA and CDR2 is SNTAGT. Trimming removed 3 bases from V and 10 bases from J, with 14 bases in between. This CDR3 contains 13 residues. CDR3 DNA: TGTGCCAGCAGTGATGGTACCGAGTCGGCGCAGTATTTT. It encodes CASSDGTESAQYF.

The V and J genes are TRBV20-1 and TRBJ2-7; 7 nucleotides agree with TRBD2. With 3 bases clipped from V and 4 bases from J, the junction kept 6 bases outside the gene matches. The CDR3 extends over 13 amino acids. Germline V gives CDR1 DFQATT, CDR2 SNEGSKA (reference sequence). The CDR3 is CSARGGPPYEQYF. DNA of the CDR3: TGCAGTGCTAGGGGAGGGCCGCCTTACGAGCAGTACTTC.

This chain uses TRBV6-2 or TRBV6-3 with TRBJ2-5, with D perhaps matching TRBD1 (6 bases). The CDR3 length is 16 residues. Trimming stripped 4 bases from V and 0 bases from J, with 15 bases between. Germline CDR1 reads MNHEY; CDR2 reads SVGEGT. The CDR3 DNA is TGTGCCAGCAGTTCCTATGGGGACACATACCAAGAGACCCAGTACTTC. Translating gives CASSSYGDTYQETQYF.

V gene TRBV2 combines with J gene TRBJ2-5; D not certain. Germline V gene sequence: CDR1 SNHLY, CDR2 FYNNEI. V lost 4 bases and J lost 3, with 9 bases in between. The CDR3 loop spans 13 amino acids. CDR3: CASSVLTEETQYF. In DNA, the CDR3 is TGTGCCAGCAGTGTGTTAACGGAAGAGACCCAGTACTTC. Based on the CDR3 plus reference TRBV2 and TRBJ2-5, the full variable domain is EPEVTQTPSHQVTQMGQEVILRCVPISNHLYFYWYRQILGQKVEFLVSFYNNEISEKSEIFDDQFSVERPDGSNFTLKIRSTKLEDSAMYFCASSVLTEETQYFGPGTRLLVL.

This clonotype was recorded a few times. This chain links TRBV9 with TRBJ2-3; D gene ambiguous. V shed 0 bases and J shed 2 bases, with 7 bases lying between them. CDR3 size: 14 residues. The V gene's germline CDR1 is SGDLS and CDR2 YYNGEE. The CDR3 sequence: CASSVAGFTDTQYF. The CDR3 bases are TGTGCCAGCAGCGTAGCTGGGTTCACAGATACGCAGTATTTT.